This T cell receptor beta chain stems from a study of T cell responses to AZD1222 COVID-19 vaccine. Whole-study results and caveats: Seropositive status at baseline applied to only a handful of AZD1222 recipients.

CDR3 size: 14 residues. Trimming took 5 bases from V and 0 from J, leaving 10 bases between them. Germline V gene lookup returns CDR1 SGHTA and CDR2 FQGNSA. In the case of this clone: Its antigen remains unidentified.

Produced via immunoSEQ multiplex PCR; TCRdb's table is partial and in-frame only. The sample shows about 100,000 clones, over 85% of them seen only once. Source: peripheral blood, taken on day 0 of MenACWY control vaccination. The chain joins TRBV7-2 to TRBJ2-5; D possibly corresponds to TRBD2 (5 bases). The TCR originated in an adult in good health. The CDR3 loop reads CASSRSADQETQYF. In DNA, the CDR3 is TGTGCCAGCAGCCGTAGCGCCGACCAAGAGACCCAGTACTTC.